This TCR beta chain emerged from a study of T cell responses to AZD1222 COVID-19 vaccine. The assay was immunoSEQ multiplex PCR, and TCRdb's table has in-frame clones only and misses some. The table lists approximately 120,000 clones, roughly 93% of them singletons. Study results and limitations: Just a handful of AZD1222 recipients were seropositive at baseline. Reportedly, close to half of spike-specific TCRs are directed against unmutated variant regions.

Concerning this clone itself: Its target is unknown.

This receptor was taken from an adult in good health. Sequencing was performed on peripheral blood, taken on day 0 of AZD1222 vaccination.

CDR3 residues: CASSLVGTAGYTF. The CDR3 bases are TGTGCCAGCAGTTTAGTGGGGACTGCTGGCTACACCTTC. The rearrangement links TRBV27 to TRBJ1-2; a weak D match, TRBD1 (5 bases). This CDR3 has 13 residues. Trimming took off 2 bases at V and 7 bases at J, with 11 bases between the two ends. Germline CDR1 and CDR2: MNHEY and SMNVEV (reference sequence).